This note documents a single T cell receptor (beta chain) sequence. Its antigen is undetermined. The data stem from a study of cytomegalovirus exposure and HLA in healthy donors. The study, taken as a whole, reports: Upon later analysis, HLA-associated TCR beta chains proved more clonally expanded than other, equally common chains. Later, an analysis found that common viral pathogens appeared to be linked with several of the most significant clusters.

The PCR made use of 60 Vbeta and 13 Jbeta primers. Clones were read by immunoSEQ multiplex PCR, and TCRdb kept only the in-frame ones, dropping some. The sample table includes around 30,000 clones. CDR1 is GTSNPN and CDR2 is SVGIG in the germline V gene (reference sequence). V gave up 2 bases and J gave up 8 bases, with 4 bases separating them. This CDR3 has 11 amino acids. The sample comprised PBMCs. The chain is built from TRBV30 and TRBJ1-6; D uncertain. The source of this sequence is a man between 25 and 39 years old in good health and CMV-seronegative. The CDR3 bases are TGTGCCTGGAGTACAGATTCACCCCTCCACTTT. Translated: CAWSTDSPLHF.